This T cell receptor beta chain was recovered during a study of blood T cell repertoires in COVID-19. Study in general: Acute-phase and convalescent COVID-19 samples originated in the United States, Italy and Spain.

This clone showed up just once. From germline, CDR1 is MDHEN and CDR2 SYDVKM. The CDR3 covers 15 residues. V shed 4 bases and J 4 bases; nucleotides not matched to a gene: 9. Clones were read by immunoSEQ multiplex PCR, and TCRdb kept only the in-frame ones, dropping some. The sample has 150,000 to 200,000 clones, 82% seen once. The TCR originated in a woman in her twenties or thirties with acute or convalescent COVID-19. Sample: peripheral blood. The chain carries TRBV28 and TRBJ1-2; 7 nucleotides match TRBD1. The CDR3 loop reads CASSSAGGIGYGYTF. In nucleotides, the CDR3 is TGTGCCAGCAGTTCTGCAGGGGGGATCGGCTATGGCTACACCTTC.